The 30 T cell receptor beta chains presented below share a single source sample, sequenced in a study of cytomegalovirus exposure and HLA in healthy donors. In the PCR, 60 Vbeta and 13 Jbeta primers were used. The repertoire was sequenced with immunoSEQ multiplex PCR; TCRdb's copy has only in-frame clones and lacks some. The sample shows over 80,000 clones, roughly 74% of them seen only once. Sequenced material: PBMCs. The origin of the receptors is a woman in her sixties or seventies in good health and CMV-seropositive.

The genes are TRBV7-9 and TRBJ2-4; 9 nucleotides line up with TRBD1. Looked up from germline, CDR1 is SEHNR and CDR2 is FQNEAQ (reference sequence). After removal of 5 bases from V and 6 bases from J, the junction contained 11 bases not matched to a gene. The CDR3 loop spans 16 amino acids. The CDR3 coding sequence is TGTGCCAGCAGCCCCCCGGGACAGGGCCTTACAAACATTCAGTACTTC. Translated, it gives CASSPPGQGLTNIQYF.

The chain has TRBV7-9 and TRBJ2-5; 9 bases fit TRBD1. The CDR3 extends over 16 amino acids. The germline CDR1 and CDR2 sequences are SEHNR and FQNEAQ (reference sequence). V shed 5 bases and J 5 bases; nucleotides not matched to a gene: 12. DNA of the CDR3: TGTGCCAGCAGCCTCCTTTATGGGGACAGGGACGAGACCCAGTACTTC. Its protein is CASSLLYGDRDETQYF.

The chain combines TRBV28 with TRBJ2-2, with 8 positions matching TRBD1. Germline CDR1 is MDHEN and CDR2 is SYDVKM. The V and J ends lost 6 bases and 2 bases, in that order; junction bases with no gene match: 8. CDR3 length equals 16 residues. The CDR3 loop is CASRTFQGANTGELFF. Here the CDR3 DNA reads TGTGCCAGCAGGACCTTCCAGGGGGCAAACACCGGGGAGCTGTTTTTT.

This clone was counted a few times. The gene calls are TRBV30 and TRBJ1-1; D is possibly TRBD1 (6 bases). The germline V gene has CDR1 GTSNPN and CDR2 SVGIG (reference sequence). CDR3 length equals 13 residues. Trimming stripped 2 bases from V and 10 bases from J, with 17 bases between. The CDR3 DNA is TGTGCCTGGAGTTCTTTACGGACAGTAGGAGCTTTCTTT. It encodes CAWSSLRTVGAFF. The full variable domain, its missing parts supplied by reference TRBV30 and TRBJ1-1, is SQTIHQWPATLVQPVGSPLSLECTVEGTSNPNLYWYRQAAGRGLQLLFYSVGIGQISSEVPQNLSASRPQDRQFILSSKKLLLSDSGFYLCAWSSLRTVGAFFGQGTRLTVV.

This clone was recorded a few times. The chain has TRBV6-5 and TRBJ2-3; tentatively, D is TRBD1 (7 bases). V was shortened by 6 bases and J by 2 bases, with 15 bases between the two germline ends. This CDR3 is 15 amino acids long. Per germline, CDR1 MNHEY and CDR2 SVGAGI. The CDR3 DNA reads TGTGCCAGCAGGGCCCGCAGGGGGGTCACAGATACGCAGTATTTT. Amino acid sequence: CASRARRGVTDTQYF.

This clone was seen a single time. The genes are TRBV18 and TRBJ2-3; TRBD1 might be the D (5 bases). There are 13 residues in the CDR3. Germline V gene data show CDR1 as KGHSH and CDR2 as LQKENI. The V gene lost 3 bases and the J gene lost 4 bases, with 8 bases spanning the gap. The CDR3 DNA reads TGTGCCAGCTCACCCTCAGGGCCAGATACGCAGTATTTT. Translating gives CASSPSGPDTQYF.

The CDR3 spells CASRRRYNEQFF. The CDR3 DNA reads as TGTGCCAGCAGAAGGCGGTACAATGAGCAGTTCTTC. The genes are TRBV28 and TRBJ2-1; D is uncertain. The germline gives CDR1 MDHEN, CDR2 SYDVKM. Trimming cost V 6 bases and J 4 bases, with 7 bases left between them. The CDR3 is made up of 12 amino acids.

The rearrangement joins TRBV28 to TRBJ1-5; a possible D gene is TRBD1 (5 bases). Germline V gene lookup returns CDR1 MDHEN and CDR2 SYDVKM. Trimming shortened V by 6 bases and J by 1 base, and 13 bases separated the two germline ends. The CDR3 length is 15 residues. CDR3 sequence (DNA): TGTGCCAGCAGCTACAGGTCCGGGAGCAATCAGCCCCAGCATTTT. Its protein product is CASSYRSGSNQPQHF.

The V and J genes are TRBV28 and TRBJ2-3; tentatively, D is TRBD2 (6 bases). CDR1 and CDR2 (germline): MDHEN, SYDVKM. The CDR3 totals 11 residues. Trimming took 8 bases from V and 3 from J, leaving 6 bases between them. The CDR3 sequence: CASGGTDTQYF. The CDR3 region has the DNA TGTGCCAGCGGGGGGACAGATACGCAGTATTTT.

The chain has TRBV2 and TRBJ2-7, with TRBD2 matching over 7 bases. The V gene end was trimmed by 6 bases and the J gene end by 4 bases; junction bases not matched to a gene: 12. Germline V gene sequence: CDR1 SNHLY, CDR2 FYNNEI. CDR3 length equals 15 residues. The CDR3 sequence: CASSPQTSLMYEQYF. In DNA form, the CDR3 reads TGTGCCAGCAGCCCTCAGACTAGCTTAATGTACGAGCAGTACTTC.

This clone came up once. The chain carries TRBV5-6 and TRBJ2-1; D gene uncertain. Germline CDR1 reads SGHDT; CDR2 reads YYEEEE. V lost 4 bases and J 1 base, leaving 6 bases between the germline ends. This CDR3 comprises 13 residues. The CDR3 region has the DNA TGTGCCAGCAGCCCGTCGTCCTACAATGAGCAGTTCTTC. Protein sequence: CASSPSSYNEQFF.

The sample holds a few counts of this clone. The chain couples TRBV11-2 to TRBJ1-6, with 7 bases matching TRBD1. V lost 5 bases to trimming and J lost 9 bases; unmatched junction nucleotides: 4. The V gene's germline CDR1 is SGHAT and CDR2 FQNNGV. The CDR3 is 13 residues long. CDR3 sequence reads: CASSRDRVSPLHF. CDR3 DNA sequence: TGTGCCAGCAGCCGCGACAGGGTTTCACCCCTCCACTTT.

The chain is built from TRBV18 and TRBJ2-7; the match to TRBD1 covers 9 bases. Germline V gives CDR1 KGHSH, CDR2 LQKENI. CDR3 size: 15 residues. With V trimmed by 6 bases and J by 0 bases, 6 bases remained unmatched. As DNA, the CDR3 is TGTGCCAGCTCGCAGACAGGGGGTTCCTCCTACGAGCAGTACTTC. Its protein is CASSQTGGSSYEQYF.

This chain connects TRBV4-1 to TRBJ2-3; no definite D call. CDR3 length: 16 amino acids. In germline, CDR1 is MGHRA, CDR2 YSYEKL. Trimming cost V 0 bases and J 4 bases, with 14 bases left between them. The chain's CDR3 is CASSQERPGSADTQYF. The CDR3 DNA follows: TGCGCCAGCAGCCAAGAACGGCCTGGAAGCGCAGATACGCAGTATTTT.

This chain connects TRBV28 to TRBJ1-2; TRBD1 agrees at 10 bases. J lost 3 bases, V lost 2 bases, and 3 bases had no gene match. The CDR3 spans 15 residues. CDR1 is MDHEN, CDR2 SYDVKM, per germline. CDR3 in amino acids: CASSLPGQGDYGYTF. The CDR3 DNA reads TGTGCCAGCAGTTTACCAGGACAGGGGGACTATGGCTACACCTTC.

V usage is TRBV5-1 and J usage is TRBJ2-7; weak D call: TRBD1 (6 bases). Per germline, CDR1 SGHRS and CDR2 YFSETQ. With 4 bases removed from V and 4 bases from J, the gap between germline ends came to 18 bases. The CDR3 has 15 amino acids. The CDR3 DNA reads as TGCGCCAGCAGCCCGAGGACAGAATTGACTTACGAGCAGTACTTC. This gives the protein CASSPRTELTYEQYF.

The CDR3 DNA follows: TGTGCCATCAATCCCGGGACAACCTCCTACGAGCAGTACTTC. Protein: CAINPGTTSYEQYF. The chain has TRBV10-3 and TRBJ2-7, with TRBD1 as a possible D gene (6 bases). The germline V and J ends were trimmed by 7 bases and 0 bases, with 13 bases remaining between them. The CDR3 sequence is 14 residues long. The germline V gene encodes CDR1 ENHRY and CDR2 SYGVKD.

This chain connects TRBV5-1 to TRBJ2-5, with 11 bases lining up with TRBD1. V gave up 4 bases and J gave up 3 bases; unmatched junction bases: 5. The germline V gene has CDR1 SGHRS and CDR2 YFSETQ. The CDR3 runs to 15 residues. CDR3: CASSRTGGGEETQYF. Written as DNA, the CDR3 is TGCGCCAGCAGCAGGACAGGGGGCGGGGAAGAGACCCAGTACTTC.

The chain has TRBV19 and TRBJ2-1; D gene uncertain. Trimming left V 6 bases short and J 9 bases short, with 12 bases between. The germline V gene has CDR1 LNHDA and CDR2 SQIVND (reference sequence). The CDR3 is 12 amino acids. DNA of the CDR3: TGTGCCAGTAGGACTTCCCACGGTGAGCAGTTCTTC. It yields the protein CASRTSHGEQFF.

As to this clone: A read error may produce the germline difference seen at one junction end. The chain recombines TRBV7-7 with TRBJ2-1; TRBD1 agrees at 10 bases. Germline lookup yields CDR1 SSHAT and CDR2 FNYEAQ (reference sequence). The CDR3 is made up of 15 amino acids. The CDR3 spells CASSLGQGAYNEQFF. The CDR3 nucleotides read TGTGCTAGCAGCCTCGGACAGGGGGCCTACAATGAGCAGTTCTTC.

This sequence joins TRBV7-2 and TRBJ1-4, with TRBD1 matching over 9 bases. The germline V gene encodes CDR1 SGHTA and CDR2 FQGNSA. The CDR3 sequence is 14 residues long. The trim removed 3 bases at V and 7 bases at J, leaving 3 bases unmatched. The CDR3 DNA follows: TGTGCCAGCAGCTTGGACAGGGGAGGTGAAAAACTGTTTTTT. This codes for CASSLDRGGEKLFF.

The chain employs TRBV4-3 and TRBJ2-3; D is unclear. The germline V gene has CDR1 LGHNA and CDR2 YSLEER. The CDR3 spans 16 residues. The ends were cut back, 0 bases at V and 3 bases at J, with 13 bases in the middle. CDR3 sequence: CASSQEARGRTDTQYF. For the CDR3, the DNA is TGCGCCAGCAGCCAAGAGGCCCGTGGCCGTACAGATACGCAGTATTTT.

As DNA, the CDR3 is TGTGCCAGCAGCCGGAGGGATTCTGTCAATGAGCAGTTCTTC. It translates to CASSRRDSVNEQFF. The rearrangement uses TRBV11-2 and TRBJ2-1, with a possible D match to TRBD2 (6 bases). The V and J ends lost 5 bases and 6 bases respectively, with 14 bases between them. The CDR3 is made up of 14 amino acids. Germline CDR1 and CDR2: SGHAT and FQNNGV.

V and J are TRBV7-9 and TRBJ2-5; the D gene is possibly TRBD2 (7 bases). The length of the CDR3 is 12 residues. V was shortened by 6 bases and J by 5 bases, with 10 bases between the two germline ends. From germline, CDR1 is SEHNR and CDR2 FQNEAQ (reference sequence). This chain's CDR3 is CASRRGGETQYF. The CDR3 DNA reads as TGTGCCAGCAGGAGGGGGGGCGAGACCCAGTACTTC.

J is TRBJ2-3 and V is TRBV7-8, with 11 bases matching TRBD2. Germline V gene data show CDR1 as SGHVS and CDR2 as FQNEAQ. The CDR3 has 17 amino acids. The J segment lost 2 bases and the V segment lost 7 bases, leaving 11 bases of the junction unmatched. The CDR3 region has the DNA TGTGCCAGCACTTCTTACCGACTAGCGGGATTCACAGATACGCAGTATTTT. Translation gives CASTSYRLAGFTDTQYF.

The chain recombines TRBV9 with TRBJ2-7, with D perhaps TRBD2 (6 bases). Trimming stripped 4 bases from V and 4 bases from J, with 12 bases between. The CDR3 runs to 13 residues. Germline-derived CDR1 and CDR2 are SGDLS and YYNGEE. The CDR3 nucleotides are TGTGCCAGCAGCACCAACGGGGGTTACGAGCAGTACTTC. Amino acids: CASSTNGGYEQYF.

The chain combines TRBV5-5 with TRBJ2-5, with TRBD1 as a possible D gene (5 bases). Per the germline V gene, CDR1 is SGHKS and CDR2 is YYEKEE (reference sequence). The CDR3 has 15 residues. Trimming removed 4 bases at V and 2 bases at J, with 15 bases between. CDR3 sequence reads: CASSPPPGWQETQYF. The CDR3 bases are TGTGCCAGCAGCCCACCCCCAGGGTGGCAAGAGACCCAGTACTTC.

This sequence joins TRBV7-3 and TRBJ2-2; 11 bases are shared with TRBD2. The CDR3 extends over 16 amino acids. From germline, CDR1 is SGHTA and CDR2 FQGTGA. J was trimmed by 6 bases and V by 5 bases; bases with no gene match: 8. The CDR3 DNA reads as TGTGCCAGCAGCCCACTAGCGGGAGCCGTGGCCGGGGAGCTGTTTTTT. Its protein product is CASSPLAGAVAGELFF. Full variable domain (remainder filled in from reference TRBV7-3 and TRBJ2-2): GAGVSQTPSNKVTEKGKYVELRCDPISGHTALYWYRQSLGQGPEFLIYFQGTGAADDSGLPNDRFFAVRPEGSVSTLKIQRTERGDSAVYLCASSPLAGAVAGELFFGEGSRLTVL.

Written as DNA, the CDR3 is TGTGCCAGCAGCGCAGCGGGAGGGCCGAACCCCGAGACCCAGTACTTC. As protein: CASSAAGGPNPETQYF. The rearrangement uses TRBV5-4 and TRBJ2-5; 10 bases match TRBD2. Looked up from germline, CDR1 is SGHNT and CDR2 is YYREEE (reference sequence). The V segment lost 4 bases and the J segment 5 bases; nucleotides outside the gene matches: 11. This CDR3 contains 16 residues.

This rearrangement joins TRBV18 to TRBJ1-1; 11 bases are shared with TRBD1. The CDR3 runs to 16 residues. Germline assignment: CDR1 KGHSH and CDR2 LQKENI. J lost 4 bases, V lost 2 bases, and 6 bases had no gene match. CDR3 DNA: TGTGCCAGCTCACCAGCGGGACAGGGGGTTGGCACTGAAGCTTTCTTT. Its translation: CASSPAGQGVGTEAFF.